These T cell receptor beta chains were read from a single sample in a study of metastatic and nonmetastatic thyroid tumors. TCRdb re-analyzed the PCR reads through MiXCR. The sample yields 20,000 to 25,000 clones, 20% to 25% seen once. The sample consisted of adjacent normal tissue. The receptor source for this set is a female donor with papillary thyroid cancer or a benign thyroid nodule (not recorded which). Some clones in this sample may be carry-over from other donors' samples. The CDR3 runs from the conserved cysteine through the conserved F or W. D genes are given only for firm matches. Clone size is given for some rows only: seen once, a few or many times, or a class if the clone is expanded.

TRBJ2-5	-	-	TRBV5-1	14	TGCGCCAGCAGCCCCGAGCGGTACCAATATACCCAGTACTTC	CASSPERYQYTQYF
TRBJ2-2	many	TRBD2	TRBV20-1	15	TGCAGTGCTAGGAAAGCGGGAGGTCAAGCCGGGGAGCTGTTTTTT	CSARKAGGQAGELFF
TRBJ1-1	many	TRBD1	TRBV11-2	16	TGTGCCAGCAGCAGAGACAGGGGGCTCATGAACACTGAAGCTTTCTTT	CASSRDRGLMNTEAFF
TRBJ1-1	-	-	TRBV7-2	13	TGTGCCAGCAGCCAGAGGGGGAACACTGAAGATTTCTTT	CASSQRGNTEDFF
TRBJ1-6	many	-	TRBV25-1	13	TGTGCCAGCAGTGAAGGGACTAATTCACCCCTCCACTTT	CASSEGTNSPLHF
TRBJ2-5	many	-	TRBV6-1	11	TGTGCCAGCAGTAAACAAGAGACCCAGTACTTC	CASSKQETQYF
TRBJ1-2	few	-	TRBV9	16	TGTGCCAGCAGCGCATGGGGTCTTCCAGGGGCCTATGGCTACACCTTC	CASSAWGLPGAYGYTF
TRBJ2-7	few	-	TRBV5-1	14	TGCGCCAGCAGCTTGGGTGGGGGGCTCTACGAGCAGTACTTC	CASSLGGGLYEQYF
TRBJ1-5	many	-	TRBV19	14	TGTGCCACCCAGGCGTCTCAGCGTTATCAGCCCCAGCATTTT	CATQASQRYQPQHF
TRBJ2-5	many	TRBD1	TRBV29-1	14	TGCAGCGCCTCTTCTCTCGACAGGGACAAGACCCAGTACTTC	CSASSLDRDKTQYF
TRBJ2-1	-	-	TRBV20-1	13	TGCAGTGCTAGCCCTAGCTCCTACAATGATCAGTTCTTC	CSASPSSYNDQFF
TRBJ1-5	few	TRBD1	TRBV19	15	TGTGCCAGTAGTCCTACAGGGGGAAGGAGTCAGCCCCAGCATTTT	CASSPTGGRSQPQHF
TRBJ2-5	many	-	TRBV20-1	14	TGCAGTGTAACCCCCCGACAGAGTAGAGAGACCCAGTACTTC	CSVTPRQSRETQYF
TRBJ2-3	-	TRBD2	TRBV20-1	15	TGCAGTGCTAGAGGGACTAGCGGGAGGGCCGATACGCAGTATTTT	CSARGTSGRADTQYF
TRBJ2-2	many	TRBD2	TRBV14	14	TGTGCCAGCAGCCAAGTAGCGGGCACCGGGGAGCTGTTTTTT	CASSQVAGTGELFF
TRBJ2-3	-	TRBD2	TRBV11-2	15	TGTGCCAGCAGCTTACTAGCGGGAGGGGCAGATACGCAGTATTTT	CASSLLAGGADTQYF
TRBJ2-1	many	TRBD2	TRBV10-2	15	TGCGCCGGTTCTAGCGGGCATAGCTCCTACAATGAGCAGTTCTTC	CAGSSGHSSYNEQFF
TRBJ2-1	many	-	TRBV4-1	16	TGCGCCAGCAGCCAGGCAGACAGTCCATCCTACAATGAGCAGTTCTTC	CASSQADSPSYNEQFF
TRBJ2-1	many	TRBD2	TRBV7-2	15	TGTGCCAGCAGCTTAGAGGGACTAGCTGATAATGAGCAGTTCTTC	CASSLEGLADNEQFF
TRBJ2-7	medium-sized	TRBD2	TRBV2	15	TGTGCCAGCAGTGCGGGGGGTGGCTTCCCACGCGAGCAGTACTTC	CASSAGGGFPREQYF
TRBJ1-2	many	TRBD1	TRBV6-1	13	TGTGCCAGCAGCCAGGGACAGGGGTTGGGCTACACCTTC	CASSQGQGLGYTF
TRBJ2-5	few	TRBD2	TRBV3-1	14	TGTGCCAGCAGCCGACCCCTAGCGGGAGAGACCCAGTACTTC	CASSRPLAGETQYF
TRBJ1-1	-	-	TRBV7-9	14	TGTGCCAGCGGCTTAGAGGGTTGGAACACTGAAGCTTCCTTT	CASGLEGWNTEASF
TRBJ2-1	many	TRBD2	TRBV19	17	TGTGCCAGTAGTACGGGGACTAGCGGGGTACCCTACAATGAGCAGTTCTTC	CASSTGTSGVPYNEQFF
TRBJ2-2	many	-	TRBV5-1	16	TGCGCCAGCAGCTTGCTCGGCGGGTACGACACCGGGGAGCTGTTTTTT	CASSLLGGYDTGELFF
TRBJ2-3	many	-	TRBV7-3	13	TGTGCCAGCAGCTTTGGGTACACAGATACGCAGTATTTT	CASSFGYTDTQYF
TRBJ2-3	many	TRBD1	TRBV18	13	TGTGCCAGCTCATCACAGGGGGCAGATACGCAGTATTTT	CASSSQGADTQYF
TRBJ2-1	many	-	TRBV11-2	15	TGTGCCAGCAGTTCGGGACCACTAGATGGCAATGAGCAGTTCTTC	CASSSGPLDGNEQFF
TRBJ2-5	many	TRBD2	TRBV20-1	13	TGCAGTGCTAGTTCCGGGGGGTGGGGGACCCAGTACTTC	CSASSGGWGTQYF
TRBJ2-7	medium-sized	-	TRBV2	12	TGTGCCAGCCTCAGATCATCCTACGAGCAGTACTTC	CASLRSSYEQYF
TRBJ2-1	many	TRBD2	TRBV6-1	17	TGTGCCAGCAGCGAAAACTGGTGGACTAGCGGGAGGAATGAGCAGTTCTTC	CASSENWWTSGRNEQFF